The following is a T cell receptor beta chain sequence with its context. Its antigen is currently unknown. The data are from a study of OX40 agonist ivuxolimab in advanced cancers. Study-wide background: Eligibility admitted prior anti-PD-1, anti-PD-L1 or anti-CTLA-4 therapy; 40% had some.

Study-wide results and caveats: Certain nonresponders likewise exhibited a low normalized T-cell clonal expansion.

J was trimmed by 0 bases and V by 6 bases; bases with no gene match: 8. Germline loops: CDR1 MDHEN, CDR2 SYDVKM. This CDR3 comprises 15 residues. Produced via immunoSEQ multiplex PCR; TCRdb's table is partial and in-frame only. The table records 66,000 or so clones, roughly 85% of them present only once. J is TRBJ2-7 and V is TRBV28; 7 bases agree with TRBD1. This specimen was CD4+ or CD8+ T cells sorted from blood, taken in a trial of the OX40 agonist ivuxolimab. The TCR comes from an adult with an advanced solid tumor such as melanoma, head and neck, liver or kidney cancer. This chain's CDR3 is CASSRSTGSSYEQYF. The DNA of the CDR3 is TGTGCCAGCAGCCGATCGACAGGGTCCTCCTACGAGCAGTACTTC.